Presented here are 15 T cell receptor beta chains from one specimen sequenced in a study of T cell clonality in common variable immunodeficiency. Sequenced by immunoSEQ multiplex PCR; TCRdb stores in-frame clones only, minus some. The profile covers approximately 45,000 clones, none occurring a single time. The sample consisted of peripheral blood mononuclear cells. The receptor source for this set is a person between 18 and 75 years old in good health.

As concerns this clone: The read comes to an end 3 residues before the CDR3 does, leaving the germline J gene to fill in the end. The chain employs TRBV19 and TRBJ2-4, with a tentative D call TRBD1 (6 bases). This CDR3 contains 15 residues. Germline loops: CDR1 LNHDA, CDR2 SQIVND (reference sequence). The DNA read from the CDR3 is TGTGCCACCACCCTTGGGGGCCCAATTAACTATGGT. Amino acid sequence: CATTLGGPINYG. In full, the CDR3 is CATTLGGPINYGQYF.

This clone was seen at least ten times. Sequencing ends 3 residues short of the CDR3 end; the germline J gene provides the rest. The sample has other DNA sequences that encode this CDR3 too. The chain couples TRBV6-1 to TRBJ2-3; 11 bases fit TRBD2. Germline V gene data show CDR1 as MNHNS and CDR2 as SASEGT. This CDR3 region has 16 residues. After removal of 3 bases from V and 0 bases from J, the junction contained 2 bases not matched to a gene. The DNA read from the CDR3 is TGTGCCAGCAGTGAGCTAGCGGGGGGTAGCACAGATACG. Translating it yields CASSELAGGSTDT. The complete CDR3 reads CASSELAGGSTDTQYF.

The table lists this clone with many counts. Coverage ceases 3 residues before the CDR3 finishes, and the germline J gene fills in the end. The chain is built from TRBV2 and TRBJ2-7; D is unclear. V dropped 3 bases and J dropped 3 bases, with 6 bases sitting between them. This CDR3 comprises 12 residues. CDR1 and CDR2 (germline): SNHLY, FYNNEI. CDR3 protein: CASSEGSYEQYF. CDR3 DNA (partial): TGTGCCAGCAGTGAGGGCAGCTACGAG.

In its sample, this clone was seen many times. The sequenced fragment ends 3 residues before the CDR3 boundary, so the rest is inferred from the germline J gene. The chain recombines TRBV11-2 with TRBJ1-3, with a tentative D call TRBD1 (5 bases). Germline V gene lookup returns CDR1 SGHAT and CDR2 FQNNGV. Trimming left V 5 bases short and J 1 base short, with 9 bases between. There are 14 residues in the CDR3. CDR3 bases read: TGTGCCAGCAGCCCCGGGGGGTCTGGAAACACC. Translation gives CASSPGGSGNT. From start to end, the CDR3 is CASSPGGSGNTIYF.

The table lists this clone with many counts. The CDR3 end falls 3 residues outside the read, so it is completed with the germline J gene. The J gene is TRBJ2-3, the V gene TRBV10-3, with D maybe TRBD1 (6 bases). Trimming shortened V by 2 bases and J by 2 bases, and 11 bases separated the two germline ends. The CDR3 consists of 15 residues. Germline loops: CDR1 ENHRY, CDR2 SYGVKD. The covered CDR3 bases are TGTGCCATCAGTGAGGATAGGGGGAACACAGATACG. Protein: CAISEDRGNTDT. The complete CDR3 protein is CAISEDRGNTDTQYF.

On this clone: The read gets to within 3 residues of the CDR3 end, and the germline J gene fills in the rest. V is TRBV2 and J is TRBJ1-4; no reliable D call. Germline-derived CDR1 and CDR2 are SNHLY and FYNNEI. The CDR3 is made up of 14 amino acids. The CDR3 protein is CASSEGGRNSPLFF. The DNA read from the CDR3 is TGTGCCAGCAGTGAAGGCGGGCGGAATTCACCA.

This clone has at least ten counts. The missing CDR3 end, 3 residues past where the read stops, is filled in from the germline J gene. The rearrangement joins TRBV27 to TRBJ1-4; D gene ambiguous. Germline CDR1 and CDR2: MNHEY and SMNVEV (reference sequence). The CDR3 consists of 15 residues. The V end lost 4 bases, the J end lost 5 bases, and 14 bases lay between the germline ends. CDR3 residues: CASSSHPGGNEKLFF. The sequenced CDR3 bases are TGTGCCAGCAGTTCTCACCCGGGTGGAAATGAAAAA.

Many counts were recorded for this clone. The read falls 3 residues short of the CDR3 end, and the missing part is taken from the germline J gene. This chain uses TRBV7-9 with TRBJ2-5, with D perhaps matching TRBD1 (5 bases). CDR1 is SEHNR, CDR2 FQNEAQ, per germline (reference sequence). V lost 5 bases and J lost 5, with 12 bases in between. The CDR3 length is 13 residues. The CDR3 here is CASSVTVYETQYF. CDR3 bases read: TGTGCCAGCAGCGTGACAGTTTATGAGACC.

A word on this clone: The missing CDR3 end, 3 residues past where the read stops, is filled in from the germline J gene. This chain links TRBV2 with TRBJ1-6; 7 nucleotides match TRBD1. The ends lost 6 bases at V and 7 bases at J; junction bases unmatched: 3. Germline V gene data show CDR1 as SNHLY and CDR2 as FYNNEI. The CDR3 sequence is 13 residues long. The CDR3 here is CASRGDSNSPLHF. The DNA read from the CDR3 is TGTGCCAGCAGGGGGGACAGCAATTCACCC.

In this sample, this clone turned up many times. The read ends 3 residues shy of where the CDR3 ends; the end is completed using the germline J gene. The chain joins TRBV5-6 to TRBJ1-2; maybe TRBD1 (5 bases). Germline CDR1 is SGHDT and CDR2 is YYEEEE. V lost 4 bases, J lost 4 bases, and 17 bases lay in between. This CDR3 is 15 amino acids long. The CDR3 here is CASSGDGGTFYGYTF. CDR3 bases read: TGTGCCAGCAGCGGGGACGGGGGAACTTTCTATGGC.

With regard to this clone: Since a much larger clone is just one base distant, this may be a read error. The read falls 3 residues short of the CDR3 end, and the missing part is taken from the germline J gene. The rearrangement uses TRBV2 and TRBJ2-3, with D perhaps TRBD2 (5 bases). The CDR3 spans 13 residues. In germline, CDR1 is SNHLY, CDR2 FYNNEI. The CDR3 spells CASLGGSRDAQYF. Partial CDR3 DNA: TGTGCCAGCCTTGGAGGTAGCCGAGATGCG.

This clone appeared many times. The read stops 3 residues short of the end of the CDR3; the missing end is completed from the germline J gene. V and J are TRBV5-4 and TRBJ2-7; 14 bases match TRBD2. The J segment lost 4 bases and the V segment lost 5 bases, leaving 5 bases of the junction unmatched. This CDR3 has 15 amino acids. The germline gives CDR1 SGHNT, CDR2 YYREEE (reference sequence). Partial CDR3 DNA: TGTGCCAGCAGTCCCGGGACTAGCGGGAGATACGAG. Its protein product is CASSPGTSGRYE. The complete CDR3 sequence is CASSPGTSGRYEQYF. The full variable domain, with the rest looked up from reference TRBV5-4 and TRBJ2-7, is ETGVTQSPTHLIKTRGQQVTLRCSSQSGHNTVSWYQQALGQGPQFIFQYYREEENGRGNFPPRFSGLQFPNYSSELNVNALELDDSALYLCASSPGTSGRYEQYFGPGTRLTVT.

This clone occurred many times. The read falls 3 residues short of the CDR3 end, and the missing part is taken from the germline J gene. This chain links TRBV20-1 with TRBJ1-2, with TRBD1 identical over 7 bases. Germline CDR1 DFQATT, CDR2 SNEGSKA (reference sequence). This CDR3 has 14 residues. CDR3 residues: CSASPEEGAWGYTF. CDR3 DNA (partial): TGCAGTGCGTCACCCGAGGAGGGGGCGTGGGGC.

This clone was recorded at least ten times. The read gets to within 3 residues of the CDR3 end, and the germline J gene fills in the rest. The V gene is TRBV30, the J gene TRBJ2-7, with TRBD1 matching 7 bases. The CDR3 is 14 amino acids. The junction had 6 bases not matched to a gene; V was cut back by 1 base and J by 3 bases. The germline CDR1 and CDR2 sequences are GTSNPN and SVGIG (reference sequence). The CDR3 DNA, read in part, is TGTGCCTGGAGTGGGGCAGGGGGTAGCTACGAG. Translating it yields CAWSGAGGSYE. The entire CDR3 reads CAWSGAGGSYEQYF.

This clone appeared many times. The CDR3 is cut off 3 residues early in the read; its end comes from the germline J gene. This chain connects TRBV20-1 to TRBJ1-1; D is ambiguous. The CDR3 totals 12 residues. Per the germline V gene, CDR1 is DFQATT and CDR2 is SNEGSKA (reference sequence). V dropped 2 bases and J dropped 4 bases, with 8 bases sitting between them. The DNA read from the CDR3 is TGCAGTGCTAGAAAAACGGGCACTGAA. As protein: CSARKTGTE. The complete CDR3 reads CSARKTGTEAFF.